This T cell receptor (beta chain) derives from a study of shared T cell receptors in the human thymus. Germline CDR1 SGDLS, CDR2 YYNGEE. Trimming removed 3 bases from V and 0 bases from J, with 7 bases in between. The CDR3 spans 14 residues. Using immunoSEQ multiplex PCR, the repertoire was profiled, and TCRdb retains in-frame clones only, with some absent. The sample lists 600,000 to 900,000 clones; approximately 83% were seen once. These data were also filed under a second study, of human thymus T cells.

Sample: thymocytes. This clonotype was obtained from a girl under three years old with a congenital heart defect. The V and J genes are TRBV9 and TRBJ1-3, with TRBD1 as a possible D gene (5 bases). CDR3 in amino acids: CASSGTSSGNTIYF. In DNA form, the CDR3 reads TGTGCCAGCAGCGGGACATCCTCTGGAAACACCATATATTTT.